Given below is one TCR beta chain in context. Its antigen is not identified. This may stem from a read error, because a much larger clone lies one nucleotide away. The CDR3 consists of 12 residues. Per the germline V gene, CDR1 is MGHRA and CDR2 is YSYEKL. V gave up 5 bases and J gave up 3 bases, with 8 bases separating them. This record comes from a study of shared clonotypes between healthy human individuals. Only in-frame clones appear in the TCRdb table, and some are missing; sequencing was by immunoSEQ multiplex PCR. This sample has roughly 1 million clones; under 80% occur once, and the top ten carry roughly 1.4%. The study's findings and limits: Estimated richness values were generally larger in naive subsets than in memory subsets.

The sequencing input was memory CD4+ T cells sorted from blood. Subset reported: CD45RA-negative fraction. This sequence originates from a man younger than 35 in good health. J is TRBJ2-7 and V is TRBV4-1; D might be TRBD1 (6 bases). The CDR3 nucleotides are TGCGCCAGCAGCGTACAGGGCTACGAGCAGTACTTC. Residues: CASSVQGYEQYF.